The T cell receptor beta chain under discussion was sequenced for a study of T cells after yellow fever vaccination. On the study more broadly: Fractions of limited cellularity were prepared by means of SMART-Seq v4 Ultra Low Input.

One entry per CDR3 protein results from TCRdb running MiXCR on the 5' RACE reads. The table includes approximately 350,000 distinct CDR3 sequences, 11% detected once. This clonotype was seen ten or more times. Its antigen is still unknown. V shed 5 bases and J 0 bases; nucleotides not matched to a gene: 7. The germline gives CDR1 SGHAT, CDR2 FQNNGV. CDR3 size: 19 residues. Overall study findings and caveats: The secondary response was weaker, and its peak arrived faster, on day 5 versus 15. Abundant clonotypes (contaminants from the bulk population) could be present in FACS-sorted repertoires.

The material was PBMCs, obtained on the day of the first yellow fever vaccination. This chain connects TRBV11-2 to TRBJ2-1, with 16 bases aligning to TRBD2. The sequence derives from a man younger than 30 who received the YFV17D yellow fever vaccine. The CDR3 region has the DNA TGTGCCAGCAGCCCCCGGGGACTAGCGGGGGGGAGCTCCTACAATGAGCAGTTCTTC. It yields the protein CASSPRGLAGGSSYNEQFF.